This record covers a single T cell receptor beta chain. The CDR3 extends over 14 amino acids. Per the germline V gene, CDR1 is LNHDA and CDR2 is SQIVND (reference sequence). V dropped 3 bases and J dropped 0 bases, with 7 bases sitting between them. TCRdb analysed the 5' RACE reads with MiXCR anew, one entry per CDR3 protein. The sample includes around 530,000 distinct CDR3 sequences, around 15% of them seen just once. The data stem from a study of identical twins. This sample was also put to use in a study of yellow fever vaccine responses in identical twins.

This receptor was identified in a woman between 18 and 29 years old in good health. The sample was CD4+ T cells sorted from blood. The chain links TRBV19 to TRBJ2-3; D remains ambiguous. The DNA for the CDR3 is TGTGCCAGTAGTATTAGCCCCAGCACAGATACGCAGTATTTT. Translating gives CASSISPSTDTQYF. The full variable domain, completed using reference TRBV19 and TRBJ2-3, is DGGITQSPKYLFRKEGQNVTLSCEQNLNHDAMYWYRQDPGQGLRLIYYSQIVNDFQKGDIAEGYSVSREKKESFPLTVTSAQKNPTAFYLCASSISPSTDTQYFGPGTRLTVL.